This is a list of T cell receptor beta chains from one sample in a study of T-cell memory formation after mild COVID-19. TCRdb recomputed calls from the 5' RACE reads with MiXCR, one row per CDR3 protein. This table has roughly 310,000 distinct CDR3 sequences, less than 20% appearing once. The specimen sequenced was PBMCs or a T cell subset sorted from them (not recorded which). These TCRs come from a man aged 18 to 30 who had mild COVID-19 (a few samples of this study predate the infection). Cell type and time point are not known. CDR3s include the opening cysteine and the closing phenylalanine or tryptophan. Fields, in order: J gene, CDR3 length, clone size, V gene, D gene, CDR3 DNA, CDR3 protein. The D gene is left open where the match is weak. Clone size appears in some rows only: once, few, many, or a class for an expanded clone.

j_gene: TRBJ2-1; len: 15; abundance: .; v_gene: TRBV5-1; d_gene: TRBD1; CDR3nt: TGCGCCAGCAGCCCCAACCCTGGGACAGGGGTTGAGCAGTTCTTC; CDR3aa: CASSPNPGTGVEQFF
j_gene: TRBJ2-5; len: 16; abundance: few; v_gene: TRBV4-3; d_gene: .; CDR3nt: TGCGCCAGCAGCCAGGGTGAGTCTGGAAGACAAGAGACCCAGTACTTC; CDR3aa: CASSQGESGRQETQYF
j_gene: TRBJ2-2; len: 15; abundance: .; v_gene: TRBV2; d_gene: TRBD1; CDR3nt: TGTGCCAGCAGTGCCAAAACCAGGGGGACCGGGGAGCTGTTTTTT; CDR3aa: CASSAKTRGTGELFF
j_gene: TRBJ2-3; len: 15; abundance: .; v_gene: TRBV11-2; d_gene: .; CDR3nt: TGTGCCAGCAGCTTACTAACAGGGGGGGCAGATACGCAGTATTTT; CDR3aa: CASSLLTGGADTQYF
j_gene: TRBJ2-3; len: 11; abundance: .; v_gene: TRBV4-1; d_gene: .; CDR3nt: TGCGCCAGCAGTTACCTAGATACGCAGTATTTT; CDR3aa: CASSYLDTQYF
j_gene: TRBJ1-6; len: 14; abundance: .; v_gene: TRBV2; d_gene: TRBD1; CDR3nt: TGTGCCGGGGGACAGGGGGCGTTTGGTTCACCCCTCCACTTT; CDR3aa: CAGGQGAFGSPLHF
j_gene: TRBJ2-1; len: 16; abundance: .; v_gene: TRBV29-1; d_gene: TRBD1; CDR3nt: TGCAGCGTTGAGGGGCGACAGGGGAGCTCCTACAATGAGCAGTTCTTC; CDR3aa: CSVEGRQGSSYNEQFF
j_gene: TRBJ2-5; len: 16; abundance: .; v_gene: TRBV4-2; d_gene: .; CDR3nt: TGTGCCAGCAGCCCCGGGGGAGCGGGCTTCCAAGAGACCCAGTACTTC; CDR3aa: CASSPGGAGFQETQYF
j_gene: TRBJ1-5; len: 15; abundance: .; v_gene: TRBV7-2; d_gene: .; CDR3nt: TGTGCCAGCAGCTTATTGGTAGGGGCCGGCCAGCCCCAGAATTTT; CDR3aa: CASSLLVGAGQPQNF
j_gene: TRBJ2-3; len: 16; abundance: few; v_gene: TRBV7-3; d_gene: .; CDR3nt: TGTGCCAGCAGCCCCAGGGGAGGGTCTAGCACAGATACGCAGTATTTT; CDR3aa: CASSPRGGSSTDTQYF
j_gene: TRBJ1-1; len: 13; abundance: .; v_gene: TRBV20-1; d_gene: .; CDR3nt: TGCAGTGCTCTACAACCACACCACACTGAAGCTTTCTTT; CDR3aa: CSALQPHHTEAFF
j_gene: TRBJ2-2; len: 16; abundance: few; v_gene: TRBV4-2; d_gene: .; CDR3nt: TGTGCCAGCAGCCAAGAGCGGAACCTTTACACCGGGGAGCTGTTTTTT; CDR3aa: CASSQERNLYTGELFF
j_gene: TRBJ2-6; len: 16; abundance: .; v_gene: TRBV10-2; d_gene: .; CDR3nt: TGCGCCAGCAGTGAGCCAGGATACTCTGGGGCCAACGTCCTGACTTTC; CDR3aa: CASSEPGYSGANVLTF
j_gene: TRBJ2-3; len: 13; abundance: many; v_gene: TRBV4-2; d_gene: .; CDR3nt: TGTGCCAGCAGCCCCACCCTTTCGGATACGCAGTATTTT; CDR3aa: CASSPTLSDTQYF
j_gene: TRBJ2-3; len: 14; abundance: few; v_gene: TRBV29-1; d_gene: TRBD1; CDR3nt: TGCAGCGTAGGCGGGACAGGGAACGGAGATACGCAGTATTTT; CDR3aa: CSVGGTGNGDTQYF
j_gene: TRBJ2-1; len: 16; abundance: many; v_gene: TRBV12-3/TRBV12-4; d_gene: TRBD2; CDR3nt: TGTGCCAGCATCCTCCAAGGGCTAGCGGGTAACAATGAGCAGTTCTTC; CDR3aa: CASILQGLAGNNEQFF
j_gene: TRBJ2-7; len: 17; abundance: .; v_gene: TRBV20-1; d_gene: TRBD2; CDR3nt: TGCAGTGCTAGTAGGACTAGCGGGGGGTCGGGCTCCTACGAGCAGTACTTC; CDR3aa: CSASRTSGGSGSYEQYF
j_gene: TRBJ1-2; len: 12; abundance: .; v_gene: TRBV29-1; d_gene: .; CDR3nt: TGCAGCGTTGAAGGTTCCCGGGGGGGATACACCTTC; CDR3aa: CSVEGSRGGYTF
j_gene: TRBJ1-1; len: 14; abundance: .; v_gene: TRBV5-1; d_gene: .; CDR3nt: TGCGCCAGCAGCCCTGGGACATACAAGGGTGAAGCTTTCTTT; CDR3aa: CASSPGTYKGEAFF
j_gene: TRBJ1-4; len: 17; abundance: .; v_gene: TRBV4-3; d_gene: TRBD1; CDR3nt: TGCGCCAGCAGCCATGTAAGAGAGGGGGCAGGTGGTGAAAAACTGTTTTTT; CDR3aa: CASSHVREGAGGEKLFF
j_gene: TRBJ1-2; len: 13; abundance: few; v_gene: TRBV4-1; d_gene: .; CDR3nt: TGCGCCAGCAGCCAAATTCCCCCGGGGGCGCACACCTTC; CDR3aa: CASSQIPPGAHTF
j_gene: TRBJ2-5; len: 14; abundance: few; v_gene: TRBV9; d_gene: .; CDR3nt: TGTGCCAGCAGCGTAGCGGTGGGAGAAGAGACCCAGTACTTC; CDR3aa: CASSVAVGEETQYF
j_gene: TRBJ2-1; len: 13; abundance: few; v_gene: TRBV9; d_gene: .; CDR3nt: TGTGCCAGCAGCGCCGGTAGTGGGAATGAGCAGTTCTTC; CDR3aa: CASSAGSGNEQFF
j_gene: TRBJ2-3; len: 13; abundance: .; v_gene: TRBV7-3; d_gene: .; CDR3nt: TGTGCCAGCAGCTTAACGTTGTCAGATACGCAGTATTTT; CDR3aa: CASSLTLSDTQYF
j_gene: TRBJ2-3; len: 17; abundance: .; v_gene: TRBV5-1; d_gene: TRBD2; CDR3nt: TGCGCCAGCAGCTCCCTAACTAGCGGGGCTAGCACAGATACGCAGTATTTT; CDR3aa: CASSSLTSGASTDTQYF
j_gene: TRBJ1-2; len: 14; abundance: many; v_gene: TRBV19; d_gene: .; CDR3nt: TGTGCCAGTAGCCCGGACAGTCGCCCCTATGGCTACACCTTC; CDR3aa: CASSPDSRPYGYTF